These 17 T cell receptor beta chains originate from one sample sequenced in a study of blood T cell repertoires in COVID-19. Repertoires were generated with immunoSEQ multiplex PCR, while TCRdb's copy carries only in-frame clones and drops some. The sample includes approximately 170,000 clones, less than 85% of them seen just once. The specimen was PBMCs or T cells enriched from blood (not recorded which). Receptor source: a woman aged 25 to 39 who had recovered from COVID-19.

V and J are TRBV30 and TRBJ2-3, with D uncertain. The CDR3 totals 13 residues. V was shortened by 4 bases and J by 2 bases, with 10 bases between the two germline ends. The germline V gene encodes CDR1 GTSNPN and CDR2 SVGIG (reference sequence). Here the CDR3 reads CAWNRRPTDTQYF. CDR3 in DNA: TGTGCCTGGAATAGGAGACCCACAGATACGCAGTATTTT.

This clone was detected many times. CDR3 region: CASSWRRGNNEQFF. The CDR3 bases are TGTGCCAGCAGCTGGCGGCGGGGGAACAATGAGCAGTTCTTC. The chain joins TRBV7-8 to TRBJ2-1, with 7 bases identical to TRBD2. Germline V CDR1 and CDR2: SGHVS, FQNEAQ. This CDR3 spans 14 amino acids. V lost 4 bases and J lost 5; bases outside the gene matches: 5.

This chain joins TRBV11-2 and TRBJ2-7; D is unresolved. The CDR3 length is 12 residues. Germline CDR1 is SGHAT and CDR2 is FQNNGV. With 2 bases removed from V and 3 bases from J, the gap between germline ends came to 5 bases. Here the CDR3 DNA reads TGTGCCAGCAGCTTAAACAGCTACGAGCAGTACGTC. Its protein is CASSLNSYEQYV.

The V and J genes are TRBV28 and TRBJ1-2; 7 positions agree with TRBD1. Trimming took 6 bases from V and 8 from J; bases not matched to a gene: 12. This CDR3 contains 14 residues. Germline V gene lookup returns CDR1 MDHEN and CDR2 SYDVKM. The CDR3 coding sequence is TGTGCCAGCAGAACCCCAGGGGGGAGGAGGGGCTACACCTTC. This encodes CASRTPGGRRGYTF.

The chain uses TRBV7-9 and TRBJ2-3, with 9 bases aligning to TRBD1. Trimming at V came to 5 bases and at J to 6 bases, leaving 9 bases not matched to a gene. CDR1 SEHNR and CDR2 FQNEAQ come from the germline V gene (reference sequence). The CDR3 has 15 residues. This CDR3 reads CASSLSGTGRDTQYF. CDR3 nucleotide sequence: TGTGCCAGCAGCCTCTCCGGGACAGGGAGGGATACGCAGTATTTT.

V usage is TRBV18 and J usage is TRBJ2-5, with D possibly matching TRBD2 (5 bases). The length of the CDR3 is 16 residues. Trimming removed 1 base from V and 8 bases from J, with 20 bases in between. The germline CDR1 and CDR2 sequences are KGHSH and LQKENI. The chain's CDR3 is CASSPLDASPQDTQYF. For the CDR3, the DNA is TGTGCCAGCTCACCACTCGACGCTAGCCCCCAGGATACCCAGTACTTC.

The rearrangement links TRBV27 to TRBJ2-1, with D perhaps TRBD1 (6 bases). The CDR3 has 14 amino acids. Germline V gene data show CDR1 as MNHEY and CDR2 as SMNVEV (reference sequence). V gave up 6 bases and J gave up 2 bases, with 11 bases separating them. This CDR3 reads CASRTGTPYNEQFF. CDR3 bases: TGTGCCAGCAGAACAGGGACCCCCTACAATGAGCAGTTCTTC.

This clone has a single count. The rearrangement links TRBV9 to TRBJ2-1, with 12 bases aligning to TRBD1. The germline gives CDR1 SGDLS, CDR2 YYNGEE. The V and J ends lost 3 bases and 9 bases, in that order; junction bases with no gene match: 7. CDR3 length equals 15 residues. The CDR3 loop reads CASSARDRGRVEQFF. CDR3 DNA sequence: TGTGCCAGCAGCGCCCGGGACAGGGGGCGGGTTGAGCAGTTCTTC.

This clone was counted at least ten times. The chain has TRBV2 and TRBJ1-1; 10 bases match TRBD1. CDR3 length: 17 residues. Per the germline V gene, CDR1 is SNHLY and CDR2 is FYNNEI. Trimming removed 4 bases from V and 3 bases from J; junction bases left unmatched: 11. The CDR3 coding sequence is TGTGCCAGCAGTGTCGTGACAGGGGGCGTTCGGGACACTGAAGCTTTCTTT. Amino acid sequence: CASSVVTGGVRDTEAFF.

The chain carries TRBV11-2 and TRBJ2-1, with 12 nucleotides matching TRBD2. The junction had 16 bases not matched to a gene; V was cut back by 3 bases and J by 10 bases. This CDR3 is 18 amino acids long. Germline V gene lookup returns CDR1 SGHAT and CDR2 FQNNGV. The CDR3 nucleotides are TGTGCCAGCAGCTTGGGATCCCTAGCGGGGGGGCCACGTGGCGAGCAGTTCTTC. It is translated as CASSLGSLAGGPRGEQFF.

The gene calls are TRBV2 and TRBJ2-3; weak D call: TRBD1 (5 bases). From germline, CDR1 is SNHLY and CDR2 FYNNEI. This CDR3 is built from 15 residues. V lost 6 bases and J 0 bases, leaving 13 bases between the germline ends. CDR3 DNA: TGTGCCAGCAGCGACGACAGCCCTAGCACAGATACGCAGTATTTT. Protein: CASSDDSPSTDTQYF. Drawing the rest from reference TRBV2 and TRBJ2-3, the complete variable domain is EPEVTQTPSHQVTQMGQEVILRCVPISNHLYFYWYRQILGQKVEFLVSFYNNEISEKSEIFDDQFSVERPDGSNFTLKIRSTKLEDSAMYFCASSDDSPSTDTQYFGPGTRLTVL.

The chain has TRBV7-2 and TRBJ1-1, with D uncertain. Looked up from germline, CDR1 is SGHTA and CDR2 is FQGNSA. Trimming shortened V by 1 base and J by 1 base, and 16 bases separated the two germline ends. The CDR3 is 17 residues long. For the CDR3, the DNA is TGTGCCAGCAGCTTAGAGGTATTGGGCCGGGGGAACACTGAAGCTTTCTTT. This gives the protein CASSLEVLGRGNTEAFF.

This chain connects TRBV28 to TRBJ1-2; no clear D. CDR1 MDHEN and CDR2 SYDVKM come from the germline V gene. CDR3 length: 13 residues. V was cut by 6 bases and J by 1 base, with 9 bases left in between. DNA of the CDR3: TGTGCCAGCAGGGAGTCTGGTAACTATGGCTACACCTTC. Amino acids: CASRESGNYGYTF.

CDR3 DNA sequence: TGTGCCAGCAGTTTATGGGGACAGACCTACGAGCAGTACTTC. It translates to CASSLWGQTYEQYF. The chain links TRBV27 to TRBJ2-7, with 7 bases matching TRBD1. V gave up 1 base and J gave up 2 bases; unmatched junction bases: 2. Germline assignment: CDR1 MNHEY and CDR2 SMNVEV (reference sequence). CDR3 length: 14 amino acids.

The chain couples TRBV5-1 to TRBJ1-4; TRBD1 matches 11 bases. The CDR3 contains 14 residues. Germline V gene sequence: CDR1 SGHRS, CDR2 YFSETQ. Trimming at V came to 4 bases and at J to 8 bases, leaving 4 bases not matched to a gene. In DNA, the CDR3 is TGCGCCAGCAGCCACCGGGACAGGGGGGAAAAACTGTTTTTT. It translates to CASSHRDRGEKLFF. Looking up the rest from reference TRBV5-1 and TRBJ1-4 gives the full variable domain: KAGVTQTPRYLIKTRGQQVTLSCSPISGHRSVSWYQQTPGQGLQFLFEYFSETQRNKGNFPGRFSGRQFSNSRSEMNVSTLELGDSALYLCASSHRDRGEKLFFGSGTQLSVL.

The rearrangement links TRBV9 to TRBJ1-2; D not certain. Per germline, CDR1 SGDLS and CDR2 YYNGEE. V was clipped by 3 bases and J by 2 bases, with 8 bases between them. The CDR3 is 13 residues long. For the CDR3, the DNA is TGTGCCAGCAGCGGGGCAGGCAACTATGGCTACACCTTC. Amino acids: CASSGAGNYGYTF.

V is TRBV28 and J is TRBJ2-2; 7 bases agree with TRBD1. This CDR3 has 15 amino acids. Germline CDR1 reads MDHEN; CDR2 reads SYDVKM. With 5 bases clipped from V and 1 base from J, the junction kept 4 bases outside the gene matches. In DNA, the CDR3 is TGTGCCAGCAGTCTAAGACAGGGGAACACCGGGGAGCTGTTTTTT. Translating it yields CASSLRQGNTGELFF. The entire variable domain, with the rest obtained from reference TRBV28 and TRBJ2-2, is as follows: DVKVTQSSRYLVKRTGEKVFLECVQDMDHENMFWYRQDPGLGLRLIYFSYDVKMKEKGDIPEGYSVSREKKERFSLILESASTNQTSMYLCASSLRQGNTGELFFGEGSRLTVL.